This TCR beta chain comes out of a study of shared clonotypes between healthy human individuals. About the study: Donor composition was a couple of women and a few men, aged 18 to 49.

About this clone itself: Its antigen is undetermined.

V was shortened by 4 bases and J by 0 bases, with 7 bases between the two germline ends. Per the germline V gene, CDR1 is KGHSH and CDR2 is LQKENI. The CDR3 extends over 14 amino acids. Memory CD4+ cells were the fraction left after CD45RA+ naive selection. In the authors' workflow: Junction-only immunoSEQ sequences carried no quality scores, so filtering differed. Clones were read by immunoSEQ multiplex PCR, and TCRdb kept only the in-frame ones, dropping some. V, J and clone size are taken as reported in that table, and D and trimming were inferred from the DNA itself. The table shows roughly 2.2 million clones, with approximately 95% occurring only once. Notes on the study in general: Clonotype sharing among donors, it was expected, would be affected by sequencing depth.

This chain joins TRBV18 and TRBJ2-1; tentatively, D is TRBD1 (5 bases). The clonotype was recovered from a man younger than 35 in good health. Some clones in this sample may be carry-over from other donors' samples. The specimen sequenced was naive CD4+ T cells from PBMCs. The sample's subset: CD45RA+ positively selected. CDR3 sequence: CASSRQSSYNEQFF. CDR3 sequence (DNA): TGTGCCAGCTCACGACAGAGCTCCTACAATGAGCAGTTCTTC.